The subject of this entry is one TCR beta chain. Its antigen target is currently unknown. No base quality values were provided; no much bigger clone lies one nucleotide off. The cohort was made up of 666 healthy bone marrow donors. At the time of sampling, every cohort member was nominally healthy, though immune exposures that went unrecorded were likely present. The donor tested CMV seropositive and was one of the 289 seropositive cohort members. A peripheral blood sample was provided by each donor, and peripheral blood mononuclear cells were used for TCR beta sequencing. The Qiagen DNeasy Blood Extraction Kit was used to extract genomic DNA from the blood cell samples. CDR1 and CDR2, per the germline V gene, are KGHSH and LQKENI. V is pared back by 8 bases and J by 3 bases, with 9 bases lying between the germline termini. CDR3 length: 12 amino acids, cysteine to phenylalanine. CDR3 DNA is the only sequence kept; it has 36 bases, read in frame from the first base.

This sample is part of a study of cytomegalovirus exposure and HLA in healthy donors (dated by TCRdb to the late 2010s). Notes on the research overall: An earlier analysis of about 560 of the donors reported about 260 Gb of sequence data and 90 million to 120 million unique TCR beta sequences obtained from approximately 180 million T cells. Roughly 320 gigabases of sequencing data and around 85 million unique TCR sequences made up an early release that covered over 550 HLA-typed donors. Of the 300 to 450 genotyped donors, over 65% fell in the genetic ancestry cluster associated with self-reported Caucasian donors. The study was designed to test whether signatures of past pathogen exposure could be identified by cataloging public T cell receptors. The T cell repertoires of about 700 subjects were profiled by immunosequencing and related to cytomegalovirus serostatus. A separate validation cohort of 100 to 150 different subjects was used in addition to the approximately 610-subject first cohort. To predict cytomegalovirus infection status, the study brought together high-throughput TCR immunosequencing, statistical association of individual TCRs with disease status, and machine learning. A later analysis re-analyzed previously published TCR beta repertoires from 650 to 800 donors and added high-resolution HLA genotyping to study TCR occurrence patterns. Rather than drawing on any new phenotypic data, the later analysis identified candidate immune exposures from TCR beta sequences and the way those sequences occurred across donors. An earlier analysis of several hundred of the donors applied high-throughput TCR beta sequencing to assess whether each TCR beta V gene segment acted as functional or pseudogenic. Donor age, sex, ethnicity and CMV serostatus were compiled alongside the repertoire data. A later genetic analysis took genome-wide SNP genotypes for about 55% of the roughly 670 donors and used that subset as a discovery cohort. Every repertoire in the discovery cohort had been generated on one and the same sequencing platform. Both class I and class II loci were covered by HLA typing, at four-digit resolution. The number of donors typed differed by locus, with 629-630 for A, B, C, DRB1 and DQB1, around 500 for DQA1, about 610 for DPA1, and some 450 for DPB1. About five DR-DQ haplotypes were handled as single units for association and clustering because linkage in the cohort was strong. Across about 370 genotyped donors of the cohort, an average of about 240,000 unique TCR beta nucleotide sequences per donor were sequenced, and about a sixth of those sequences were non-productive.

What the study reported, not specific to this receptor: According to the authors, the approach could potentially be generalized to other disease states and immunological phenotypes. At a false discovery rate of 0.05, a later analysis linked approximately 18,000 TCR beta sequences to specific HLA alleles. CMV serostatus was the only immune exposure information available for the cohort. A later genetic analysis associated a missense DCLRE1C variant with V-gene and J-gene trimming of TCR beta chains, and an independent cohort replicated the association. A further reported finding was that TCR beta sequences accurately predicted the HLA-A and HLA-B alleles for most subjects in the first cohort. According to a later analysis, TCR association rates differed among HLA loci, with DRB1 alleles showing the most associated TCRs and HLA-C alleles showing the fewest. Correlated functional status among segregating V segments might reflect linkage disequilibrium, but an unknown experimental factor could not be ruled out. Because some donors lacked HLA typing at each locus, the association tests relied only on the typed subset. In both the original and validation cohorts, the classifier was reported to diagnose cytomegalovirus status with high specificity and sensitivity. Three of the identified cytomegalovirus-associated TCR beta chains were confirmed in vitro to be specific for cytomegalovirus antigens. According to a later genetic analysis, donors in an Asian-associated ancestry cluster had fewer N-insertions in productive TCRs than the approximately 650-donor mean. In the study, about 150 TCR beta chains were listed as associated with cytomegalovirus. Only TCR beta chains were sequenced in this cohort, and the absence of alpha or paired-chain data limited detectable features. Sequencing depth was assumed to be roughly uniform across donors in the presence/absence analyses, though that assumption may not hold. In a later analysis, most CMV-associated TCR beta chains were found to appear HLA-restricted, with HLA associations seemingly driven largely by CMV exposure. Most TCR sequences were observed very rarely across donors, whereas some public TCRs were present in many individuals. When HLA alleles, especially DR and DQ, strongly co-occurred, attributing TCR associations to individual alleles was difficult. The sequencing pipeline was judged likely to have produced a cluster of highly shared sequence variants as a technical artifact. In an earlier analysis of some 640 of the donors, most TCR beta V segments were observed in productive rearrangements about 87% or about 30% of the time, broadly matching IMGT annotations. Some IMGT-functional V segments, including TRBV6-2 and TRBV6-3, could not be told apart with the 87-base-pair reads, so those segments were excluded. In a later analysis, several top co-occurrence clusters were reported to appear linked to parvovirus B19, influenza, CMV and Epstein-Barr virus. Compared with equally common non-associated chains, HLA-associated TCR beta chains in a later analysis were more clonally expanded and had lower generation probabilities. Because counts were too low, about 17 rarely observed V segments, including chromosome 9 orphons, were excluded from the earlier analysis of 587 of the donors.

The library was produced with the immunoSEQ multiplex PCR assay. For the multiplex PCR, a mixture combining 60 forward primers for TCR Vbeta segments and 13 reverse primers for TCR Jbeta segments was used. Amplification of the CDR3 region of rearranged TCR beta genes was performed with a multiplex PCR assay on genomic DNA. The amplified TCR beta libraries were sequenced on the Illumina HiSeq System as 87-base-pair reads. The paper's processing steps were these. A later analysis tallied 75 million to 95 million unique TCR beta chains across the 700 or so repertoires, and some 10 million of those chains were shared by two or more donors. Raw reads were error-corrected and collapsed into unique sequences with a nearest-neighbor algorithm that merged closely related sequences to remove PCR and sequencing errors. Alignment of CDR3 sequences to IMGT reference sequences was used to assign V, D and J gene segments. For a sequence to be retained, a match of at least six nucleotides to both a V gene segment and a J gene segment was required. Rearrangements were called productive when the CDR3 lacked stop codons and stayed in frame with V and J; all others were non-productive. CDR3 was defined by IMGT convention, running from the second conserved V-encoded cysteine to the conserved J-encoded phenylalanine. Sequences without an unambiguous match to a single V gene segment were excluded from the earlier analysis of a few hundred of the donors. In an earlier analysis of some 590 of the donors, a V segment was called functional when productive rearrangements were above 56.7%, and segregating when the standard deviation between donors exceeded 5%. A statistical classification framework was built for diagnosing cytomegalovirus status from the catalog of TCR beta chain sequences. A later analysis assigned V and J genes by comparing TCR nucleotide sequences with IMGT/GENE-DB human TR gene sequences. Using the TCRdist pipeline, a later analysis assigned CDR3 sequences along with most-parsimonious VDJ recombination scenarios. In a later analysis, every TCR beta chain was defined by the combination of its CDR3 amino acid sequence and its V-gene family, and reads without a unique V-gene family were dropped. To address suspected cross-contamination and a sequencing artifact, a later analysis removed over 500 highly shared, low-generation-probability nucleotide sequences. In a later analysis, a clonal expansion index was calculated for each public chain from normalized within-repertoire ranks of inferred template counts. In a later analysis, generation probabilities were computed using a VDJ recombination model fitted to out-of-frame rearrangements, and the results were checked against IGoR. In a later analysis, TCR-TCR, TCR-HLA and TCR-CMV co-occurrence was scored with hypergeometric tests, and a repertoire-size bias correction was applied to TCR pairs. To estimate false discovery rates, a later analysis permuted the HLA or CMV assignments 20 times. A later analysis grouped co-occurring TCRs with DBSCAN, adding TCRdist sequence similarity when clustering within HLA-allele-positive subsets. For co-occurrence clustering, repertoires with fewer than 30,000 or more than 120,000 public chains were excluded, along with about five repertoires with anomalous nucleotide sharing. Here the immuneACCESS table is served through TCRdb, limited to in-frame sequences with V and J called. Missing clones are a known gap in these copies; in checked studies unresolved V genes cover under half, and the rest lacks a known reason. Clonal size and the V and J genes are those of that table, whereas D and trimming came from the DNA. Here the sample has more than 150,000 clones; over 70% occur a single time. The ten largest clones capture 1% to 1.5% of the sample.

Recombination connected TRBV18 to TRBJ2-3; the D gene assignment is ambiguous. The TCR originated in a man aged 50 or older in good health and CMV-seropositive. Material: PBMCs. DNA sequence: TGTGCCAGCGGAGAGGAAACAGATACGCAGTATTTT. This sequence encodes CASGEETDTQYF.